These 27 T cell receptor beta chains share one sample of origin, sequenced in a study of blood T cell repertoires in COVID-19. The table came from immunoSEQ multiplex PCR; TCRdb's copy has only in-frame clones and leaves some out. The sample lists roughly 250,000 clones; approximately 80% were seen once. Sequencing was carried out using peripheral blood. These receptors were collected from an elderly woman with acute or convalescent COVID-19.

The chain couples TRBV6-5 to TRBJ1-2, with D possibly TRBD1 on 5 matching bases. The CDR3 extends over 11 amino acids. Germline V lookup: CDR1 MNHEY, CDR2 SVGAGI. V was shortened by 5 bases and J by 6 bases, with 7 bases between the two germline ends. In DNA form, the CDR3 reads TGTGCCAGCAGTCCGACAGATGGCTACACCTTC. This encodes CASSPTDGYTF.

The chain has TRBV3-1 (or the pseudogene TRBV3-2) and TRBJ1-6, with TRBD1 matching over 8 bases. CDR1 is LGHDT, CDR2 YNNKEL, per germline (reference sequence). The CDR3 extends over 14 amino acids. With 5 bases clipped from V and 7 bases from J, the junction kept 4 bases outside the gene matches. In DNA form, the CDR3 reads TGTGCCAGCAGCTGGACAGGGCCCAATTCACCCCTCCACTTT. Amino acid sequence: CASSWTGPNSPLHF.

The genes are TRBV3-1 (or the pseudogene TRBV3-2) and TRBJ2-5; D is possibly TRBD2 (5 bases). CDR3 size: 15 residues. Trimming left V 4 bases short and J 5 bases short, with 17 bases between. Germline CDR1 is LGHDT and CDR2 is YNNKEL (reference sequence). The CDR3 is CASSRMRAPGETQYF. The CDR3, as DNA: TGTGCCAGCAGCCGAATGAGGGCCCCGGGGGAGACCCAGTACTTC.

This clone showed up just a few times. The V call is TRBV9, the J call TRBJ2-1; the D gene is possibly TRBD1 (5 bases). The germline CDR1 and CDR2 sequences are SGDLS and YYNGEE. V was clipped by 4 bases and J by 7 bases, with 15 bases between them. The CDR3 totals 14 residues. The CDR3 here is CASSFVSTGNEQFF. The CDR3 bases are TGTGCCAGCAGCTTCGTGTCAACAGGAAATGAGCAGTTCTTC. The full variable domain, in which reference TRBV9 and TRBJ2-1 provide the parts outside the CDR3, is DSGVTQTPKHLITATGQRVTLRCSPRSGDLSVYWYQQSLDQGLQFLIQYYNGEERAKGNILERFSAQQFPDLHSELNLSSLELGDSALYFCASSFVSTGNEQFFGPGTRLTVL.

J is TRBJ2-7 and V is TRBV6-5; 9 bases fit TRBD1. V lost 7 bases, J lost 4 bases, and 8 bases stayed unmatched. CDR1 is MNHEY, CDR2 SVGAGI, per germline. CDR3 size: 14 residues. CDR3 in amino acids: CASTTRTGEYEQYF. Here the CDR3 DNA reads TGTGCCAGCACCACAAGGACAGGGGAGTACGAGCAGTACTTC.

The chain employs TRBV28 and TRBJ1-1; 9 bases map to TRBD1. The germline gives CDR1 MDHEN, CDR2 SYDVKM. J lost 1 base, V lost 3 bases, and 6 bases had no gene match. CDR3 length equals 16 residues. CDR3 sequence reads: CASSLIQGAWNTEAFF. The CDR3 DNA reads as TGTGCCAGCAGTTTGATACAGGGGGCCTGGAACACTGAAGCTTTCTTT.

CDR3 sequence reads: CASSPDRGPEGYTF. The CDR3 DNA reads TGTGCCAGCAGCCCTGACAGGGGGCCGGAAGGCTACACCTTC. The chain links TRBV5-6 to TRBJ1-2; 10 bases agree with TRBD1. The J segment lost 8 bases and the V segment lost 4 bases, leaving 8 bases of the junction unmatched. This CDR3 contains 14 residues. CDR1 and CDR2 from the germline V gene are SGHDT and YYEEEE.

V usage is TRBV7-9 and J usage is TRBJ1-1; D gene uncertain. The CDR3 has 14 residues. Trimming shortened V by 5 bases and J by 0 bases, and 10 bases separated the two germline ends. Per the germline V gene, CDR1 is SEHNR and CDR2 is FQNEAQ (reference sequence). CDR3 nucleotides: TGTGCCAGCAGCCCACAAACGTTGAACACTGAAGCTTTCTTT. Its protein is CASSPQTLNTEAFF.

This chain joins TRBV18 and TRBJ1-1, with no clear D. This CDR3 has 13 amino acids. Trimming removed 0 bases at V and 9 bases at J, with 11 bases between. Germline V gene data show CDR1 as KGHSH and CDR2 as LQKENI. The CDR3 DNA follows: TGTGCCAGCTCACCACCGGAGGGCCAGAAAGCTTTCTTT. It specifies CASSPPEGQKAFF.

As to this clone: This same CDR3 is encoded by further DNA sequences in the sample. The chain couples TRBV6-2 or TRBV6-3 to TRBJ2-7; possible D gene TRBD1, 6 bases. V was trimmed by 5 bases and J by 1 base, leaving 9 bases between them. Germline CDR1 MNHEY, CDR2 SVGEGT. This CDR3 comprises 13 residues. The CDR3 DNA reads as TGTGCCAGCAGTCGTCAGGGGTCCTACGAGCAGTACTTC. It codes for CASSRQGSYEQYF.

The CDR3 bases are TGTGCCAGCTCACCACCGGGGGGGGCTCCCTCTGGAAACACCATATATTTT. It yields the protein CASSPPGGAPSGNTIYF. The rearrangement links TRBV18 to TRBJ1-3; D might be TRBD1 (6 bases). CDR3 length: 17 amino acids. Trimming took off 0 bases at V and 0 bases at J, with 12 bases between the two ends. Germline loops: CDR1 KGHSH, CDR2 LQKENI.

V gene TRBV2 combines with J gene TRBJ2-7, with 7 bases matching TRBD2. V lost 3 bases to trimming and J lost 8 bases; unmatched junction nucleotides: 7. The germline CDR1 and CDR2 sequences are SNHLY and FYNNEI. There are 13 residues in the CDR3. This CDR3 is CASSEGGGVKQYF. The CDR3 region has the DNA TGTGCCAGCAGTGAGGGGGGAGGGGTGAAGCAGTACTTC.

The chain has TRBV7-3 and TRBJ2-5; D unclear. The CDR3 spans 13 residues. Germline V gives CDR1 SGHTA, CDR2 FQGTGA. Trimming shortened V by 2 bases and J by 3 bases, and 7 bases separated the two germline ends. The DNA for the CDR3 is TGTGCCAGCAGCTTATGGCAGAAAGAGACCCAGTACTTC. It specifies CASSLWQKETQYF.

The chain couples TRBV11-3 to TRBJ2-3, with 7 positions matching TRBD2. J lost 0 bases, V lost 0 bases, and 12 bases had no gene match. The CDR3 contains 19 residues. Germline V lookup: CDR1 SGHNT, CDR2 YENEEA. This CDR3 is CASSLDGLAAGSSTDTQYF. In DNA form, the CDR3 reads TGTGCCAGCAGCTTAGATGGGCTAGCGGCGGGTTCTAGCACAGATACGCAGTATTTT.

The V gene is TRBV3-1 (or the pseudogene TRBV3-2), the J gene TRBJ2-7; TRBD1 aligns across 9 bases. Germline assignment: CDR1 LGHDT and CDR2 YNNKEL (reference sequence). After removal of 4 bases from V and 2 bases from J, the junction contained 6 bases not matched to a gene. The CDR3 consists of 15 residues. CDR3: CASSPRDRATYEQYF. In DNA form, the CDR3 reads TGTGCCAGCAGCCCCCGGGACAGGGCTACCTACGAGCAGTACTTC.

The chain employs TRBV4-1 and TRBJ1-1, with a weak D call TRBD1 (5 bases). V lost 1 base, J lost 1 base, and 13 bases lay in between. Germline V CDR1 and CDR2: MGHRA, YSYEKL. CDR3 length: 16 amino acids. The CDR3 loop reads CASSQAVGAQNTEAFF. CDR3 in DNA: TGCGCCAGCAGCCAAGCCGTTGGGGCCCAGAACACTGAAGCTTTCTTT.

The J gene is TRBJ2-2, the V gene TRBV18, with 13 bases identical to TRBD2. Germline-derived CDR1 and CDR2 are KGHSH and LQKENI. The J segment lost 5 bases and the V segment lost 6 bases, leaving 12 bases of the junction unmatched. The CDR3 contains 18 residues. For the CDR3, the DNA is TGTGCCAGCTCGTCCGGACGGGGGACTAGCGGGGCGACCGGGGAGCTGTTTTTT. It translates to CASSSGRGTSGATGELFF.

The count of this clone is one. This chain joins TRBV2 and TRBJ1-3; no reliable D call. The CDR3 loop spans 14 amino acids. Trimming shortened V by 4 bases and J by 4 bases, and 11 bases separated the two germline ends. CDR1 is SNHLY and CDR2 is FYNNEI in the germline V gene. The chain's CDR3 is CASSGNSGGNTIYF. The CDR3 bases are TGTGCCAGCAGTGGGAACAGCGGGGGAAACACCATATATTTT.

The chain couples TRBV18 to TRBJ1-3; D is uncertain. CDR3 length: 19 amino acids. Germline CDR1 reads KGHSH; CDR2 reads LQKENI. V lost 6 bases and J lost 0, with 24 bases in between. CDR3 in amino acids: CASSPLMAAALLSGNTIYF. The DNA for the CDR3 is TGTGCCAGCTCCCCCCTAATGGCGGCAGCCTTACTCTCTGGAAACACCATATATTTT.

This chain links TRBV7-3 with TRBJ2-1, with TRBD1 identical over 9 bases. Germline CDR1 SGHTA, CDR2 FQGTGA. J gave up 6 bases and V 8 bases, and 5 bases lay outside the gene matches. This CDR3 has 13 residues. CDR3 sequence (DNA): TGTGCCAGCGGCGGGGACAGGGTCAATGAGCAGTTCTTC. Encoded protein: CASGGDRVNEQFF.

The chain joins TRBV2 to TRBJ2-5, with TRBD1 as a possible D gene (5 bases). V dropped 5 bases and J dropped 4 bases, with 8 bases sitting between them. The germline CDR1 and CDR2 sequences are SNHLY and FYNNEI. The CDR3 loop spans 12 amino acids. CDR3 loop: CASSLQGETQYF. The CDR3 coding sequence is TGTGCCAGCAGTCTCCAGGGAGAGACCCAGTACTTC. Looking up the rest from reference TRBV2 and TRBJ2-5 gives the full variable domain: EPEVTQTPSHQVTQMGQEVILRCVPISNHLYFYWYRQILGQKVEFLVSFYNNEISEKSEIFDDQFSVERPDGSNFTLKIRSTKLEDSAMYFCASSLQGETQYFGPGTRLLVL.

The rearrangement joins TRBV3-1 (or the pseudogene TRBV3-2) to TRBJ2-1, with TRBD2 matching over 8 bases. With V trimmed by 4 bases and J by 4 bases, 6 bases remained unmatched. The CDR3 extends over 15 amino acids. The germline CDR1 and CDR2 sequences are LGHDT and YNNKEL (reference sequence). In DNA form, the CDR3 reads TGTGCCAGCAGCCCAGCGGGGGTCAATTACAATGAGCAGTTCTTC. Amino acid sequence: CASSPAGVNYNEQFF.

CDR3 bases: TGTGCCACCTCCTCCCAGGGGGCGCGGGGCTACACCTTC. It codes for CATSSQGARGYTF. The rearrangement links TRBV28 to TRBJ1-2, with 8 bases fitting TRBD1. The germline V gene encodes CDR1 MDHEN and CDR2 SYDVKM. Germline trimming cut 10 bases from V and 8 bases from J; bases unmatched to any gene: 12. The CDR3 length is 13 residues.

The chain uses TRBV29-1 and TRBJ2-2; a weak D match, TRBD1 (5 bases). The ends were cut back, 1 base at V and 0 bases at J, with 6 bases in the middle. The CDR3 is 14 residues long. Germline V lookup: CDR1 SQVTM, CDR2 ANQGSEA. CDR3 bases: TGCAGCGTTGAAGGGGGCTCGAACACCGGGGAGCTGTTTTTT. As protein: CSVEGGSNTGELFF.

This clone showed up just a few times. The chain joins TRBV5-1 to TRBJ1-1; D uncertain. V was trimmed by 0 bases and J by 1 base, leaving 7 bases between them. Germline assignment: CDR1 SGHRS and CDR2 YFSETQ. The CDR3 is 14 amino acids. The CDR3 is CASSLGGENTEAFF. DNA for the CDR3: TGCGCCAGCAGCTTGGGAGGAGAGAACACTGAAGCTTTCTTT.

The chain has TRBV6-5 and TRBJ1-5; D might be TRBD1 (6 bases). Germline V gives CDR1 MNHEY, CDR2 SVGAGI. This CDR3 is 13 amino acids long. Trimming took 10 bases from V and 4 from J, leaving 14 bases between them. Written as DNA, the CDR3 is TGTGCCACTTACTCGGACAGTAATCAGCCCCAGCATTTT. It codes for CATYSDSNQPQHF.

The gene calls are TRBV4-2 and TRBJ1-1, with D tentatively TRBD1 (6 bases). V lost 0 bases, J lost 11 bases, and 22 bases lay in between. CDR3 length: 16 amino acids. Germline assignment: CDR1 LGHNA and CDR2 YNFKEQ. As DNA, the CDR3 is TGTGCCAGCAGCCAAGACGACGAGAGGGGGATGGGTAAGGCTTTCTTT. The encoded protein is CASSQDDERGMGKAFF.